A selection of T cell receptor beta chains follows, all from one sample in a study of blood T cell repertoires in COVID-19. The data were produced by immunoSEQ multiplex PCR, yet TCRdb's version contains in-frame clones alone and is incomplete. The sample has 270,000 or so clones, about 80% seen once. Sequencing input: peripheral blood. All receptors derive from a woman in her forties or fifties who had recovered from COVID-19. The CDR3 runs from the conserved cysteine through the conserved F or W. Each record gives: J gene, V gene, clone size, D gene, CDR3 DNA, CDR3 protein. The D gene is left open where the match is weak. The size of a clone is reported for some rows only, either as once, few or many, or as a class for expanded clones.

TRBJ1-6 | TRBV6-4 | NA | NA | TGTGCCAGCAGTGACTCGACGGGGGGATCACCCCTCCACTTT | CASSDSTGGSPLHF
TRBJ1-4 | TRBV28 | NA | TRBD1 | TGTGCCAGCAGGCCGGGACAGTTCACTGAAAAACTGTTTTTT | CASRPGQFTEKLFF
TRBJ1-1 | TRBV12-3/TRBV12-4 | NA | TRBD1 | TGTGCCAGTATCAGGGGGATGAACACTGAAGCTTTCTTT | CASIRGMNTEAFF
TRBJ1-2 | TRBV29-1 | NA | NA | TGCAGCGTTGTTTCCTTCTATGGCTACACCTTC | CSVVSFYGYTF
TRBJ1-2 | TRBV6-6 | NA | NA | TGTGCCAGCACCGAAAGGGCAGGGATCGGCTATGGCTACACCTTC | CASTERAGIGYGYTF
TRBJ1-2 | TRBV30 | NA | TRBD1 | TGTGCCTGGAGTCCGATGGGACAGGGAGGCTACACCTTC | CAWSPMGQGGYTF
TRBJ2-1 | TRBV9 | NA | NA | TGTGCCAGCAGCGCCTCTGGCCCGGCGGGTGAGCAGTTCTTC | CASSASGPAGEQFF
TRBJ2-2 | TRBV5-6 | NA | NA | TGTGCCAGCAGCTTTAAGGGACTCCAGCTAGGGGAGCTGTTTTTT | CASSFKGLQLGELFF
TRBJ1-3 | TRBV19 | NA | NA | TGTGCCAGTAGTATCGCGGGCATCCTCTCTGGAAACACCATATATTTT | CASSIAGILSGNTIYF
TRBJ2-1 | TRBV7-9 | NA | TRBD2 | TGTGCCAGCAGCTTTAGCGGGGGGGCGTCGAATGAGCAGTTCTTC | CASSFSGGASNEQFF
TRBJ2-7 | TRBV11-1 | NA | TRBD1 | TGTGCCAGCAGCTTAGAGGGGGACAGCTACGAGCAGTACTTC | CASSLEGDSYEQYF
TRBJ1-2 | TRBV28 | NA | NA | TGTGCCAGCAGTTTAGGAGACTATGGCTACACCTTC | CASSLGDYGYTF
TRBJ2-1 | TRBV20-1 | few | TRBD2 | TGCAGTGCTAGTAACACCTGGGGACTAGACTCCTACAATGAGCAGTTCTTC | CSASNTWGLDSYNEQFF
TRBJ2-7 | TRBV27 | NA | TRBD1 | TGTGCCAGCAGCCCGACCTGGGACAGGGGACCCTACGAGCAGTACTTC | CASSPTWDRGPYEQYF
TRBJ2-5 | TRBV4-1 | NA | NA | TGCGCCAGCAGCGCTTTCGCGTTTTCTTACGGGGGTTATCGGTACTTC | CASSAFAFSYGGYRYF
TRBJ2-3 | TRBV28 | NA | TRBD2 | TGTGCCAGCAGCGCTTACATAGCGGGAGGGCCAGATACGCAGTATTTT | CASSAYIAGGPDTQYF
TRBJ1-1 | TRBV10-3 | NA | NA | TGTGCCATCAGTGCGGCGGAGAACACTGAAGCTTTCTTT | CAISAAENTEAFF
TRBJ1-4 | TRBV5-6 | NA | NA | TGTGCCAGCGTACCTGGTCGGGGGTTTGGGGAAAAACTGTTTTTT | CASVPGRGFGEKLFF
TRBJ2-6 | TRBV7-2 | once | NA | TGTGCCAGCAGCTTAGCGGTTCTAGAGGCCAACGTCCTGACTTTC | CASSLAVLEANVLTF
TRBJ1-2 | TRBV5-4 | NA | NA | TGTGCCAGCAGCGAACTCGGGACACTTAACTATGGCTACACCTTC | CASSELGTLNYGYTF
TRBJ2-5 | TRBV27 | few | NA | TGTGCCAGCAGTTTATACTCCAGGGGAGAGACCCAGTACTTC | CASSLYSRGETQYF
TRBJ1-3 | TRBV7-9 | once | NA | TGTGCCAGCAGCTTAGGAGGCGGAAGCTTTATCGTAAACACCATATATTTT | CASSLGGGSFIVNTIYF
TRBJ2-3 | TRBV28 | NA | TRBD1 | TGTGCCAGCAGGGGGACAGGGAGAGATACGCAGTATTTT | CASRGTGRDTQYF
TRBJ2-1 | TRBV6-2/TRBV6-3 | NA | TRBD1 | TGTGCCAGCAGTCAGGACAGGGGAGGGAATTACAATGAGCAGTTCTTC | CASSQDRGGNYNEQFF
TRBJ2-7 | TRBV4-1 | NA | NA | TGCGCCAGCAGCCAAGATTTTCGGGGATTAGCGGACTACGAGCAGTACTTC | CASSQDFRGLADYEQYF
TRBJ1-6 | TRBV3-1/TRBV3-2 | NA | NA | TGTGCCAGCAGCGTTACTCCCAATTCACCCCTCCACTTT | CASSVTPNSPLHF
TRBJ2-1 | TRBV6-4 | NA | TRBD1 | TGTGCCAGCAGGCCCGCAGGGACAGGGCTCAACAATGAGCAGTTCTTC | CASRPAGTGLNNEQFF
TRBJ1-2 | TRBV9 | NA | TRBD1 | TGTGCCAGCAGCAATCAGGGGGCTGGCTATGGCTACACCTTC | CASSNQGAGYGYTF
TRBJ1-1 | TRBV7-9 | NA | TRBD1 | TGTGCCAGCAGCTCGAGCGGGACAGGGGGAACGGGTACTGAAGCTTTCTTT | CASSSSGTGGTGTEAFF
TRBJ2-4 | TRBV4-1 | NA | TRBD2 | TGCGCCAGCAGCCAAAGGGGACTAGCGGGAGGGCCGTTAGCCAAAAACATTCAGTACTTC | CASSQRGLAGGPLAKNIQYF
TRBJ2-7 | TRBV27 | NA | NA | TGTGCCAGCAGACTTGGCGAGCAGTACTTC | CASRLGEQYF
TRBJ1-2 | TRBV6-2/TRBV6-3 | NA | NA | TGTGCCAGCAGCTCCTATGTCTATGGCTACACCTTC | CASSSYVYGYTF
TRBJ2-7 | TRBV3-1/TRBV3-2 | NA | NA | TGTGCCAGCAGCCAAGAGGGGGGCGAGCAGTACTTC | CASSQEGGEQYF
TRBJ1-6 | TRBV7-2 | many | NA | TGTGCCAGCAGCTTACATCAGAACAATTCACCCCTCCACTTT | CASSLHQNNSPLHF
TRBJ1-2 | TRBV30 | once | NA | TGTGCCTGGACAGGGATTAACTATGGCTACACCTTC | CAWTGINYGYTF
TRBJ2-1 | TRBV11-2 | NA | NA | TGTGCCAGCAGCCCCCTTGGGACACCCGAGCAGTTCTTC | CASSPLGTPEQFF
TRBJ2-7 | TRBV19 | NA | TRBD1 | TGTGCCAGTAGCCGAGGACAGGCCGGAGAGCAGTACTTC | CASSRGQAGEQYF
TRBJ1-5 | TRBV30 | NA | NA | TGTGCCTGGAGTGAGGGGTCCGGCCAGCCCCAGCATTTT | CAWSEGSGQPQHF
TRBJ2-1 | TRBV7-2 | NA | NA | TGTGCCAGCAGCTCTACGAGCTCCTACAATGAGCAGTTCTTC | CASSSTSSYNEQFF
TRBJ2-1 | TRBV9 | NA | NA | TGTGCCAGCAGCGTAGAAGGGGCGGGGAAGCCCTACAATGAGCAGTTCTTC | CASSVEGAGKPYNEQFF
TRBJ1-1 | TRBV28 | NA | TRBD1 | TGTGCCAGCAGTTCCCCGGGTCGACAGGGCTTTTCGTTCACTGAAGCTTTCTTT | CASSSPGRQGFSFTEAFF
TRBJ2-5 | TRBV7-6 | NA | TRBD2 | TGTGCCACCTACTCGCGAGGCGGGGGGTACCCCCCTGGTCAAGAGACCCAGTACTTC | CATYSRGGGYPPGQETQYF
TRBJ1-4 | TRBV5-6 | NA | TRBD1 | TGTGCCAGCTCTTCCGGGCCCTGGGACAGGATCTTT | CASSSGPWDRIF
TRBJ2-7 | TRBV28 | NA | TRBD1 | TGTGCCAGCAGCACCCCAGGGGGCACCTACGAGCAGTACTTC | CASSTPGGTYEQYF
TRBJ2-5 | TRBV6-7 | NA | TRBD1 | TGTGCCAGCAGCGACGTACCTTATGAGGACAGGGGCCACCAAGAGACCCAGTACTTC | CASSDVPYEDRGHQETQYF
TRBJ2-1 | TRBV9 | NA | TRBD2 | TGTGCCAGCAGCGCCCGGACTAGCGGCAACAATGAGCAGTTCTTC | CASSARTSGNNEQFF
TRBJ2-3 | TRBV19 | NA | TRBD2 | TGTGCCAGTAGTGGGACTAGCGGGGATACGCAGTATTTT | CASSGTSGDTQYF
TRBJ2-5 | TRBV7-9 | NA | NA | TGTGCCAGCAGCTTCGGTAGTTCAGAGACCCAGTACTTC | CASSFGSSETQYF